The present T cell receptor beta chain was sequenced within a study of chemoradiotherapy in HPV16-positive cancers. A single count supports this clone. Measured with immunoSEQ multiplex PCR; TCRdb has only the in-frame clones, and not every one. Of over 10,000 clones listed, roughly 63% are singletons. From germline, CDR1 is GTSNPN and CDR2 SVGIG (reference sequence). Trimming cost V 6 bases and J 0 bases; bases outside gene matches: 13. The CDR3 has 16 residues. The TCR sequence derives from a human donor with HPV-associated anogenital cancer. This material was collected from a patient who underwent chemoradiotherapy. The J gene is TRBJ1-2, the V gene TRBV30, with TRBD1 matching over 7 bases. The CDR3 DNA reads as TGTGCCTGTTTCCGAGACAGGGTTCGCGCTAACTATGGCTACACCTTC. It encodes CACFRDRVRANYGYTF.